This section outlines one TCR beta chain sequence together with its context. The antigen it binds to is not known. Base qualities are not at hand, and no much larger clone is one base apart. Via the germline V gene, CDR1 is KGHSH and CDR2 LQKENI. V is shortened by 5 bases, J by 2 bases, and the region joining them spans 19 bases. The CDR3, cysteine through phenylalanine, is 17 amino acids long. Left in the record is the CDR3 DNA by itself, 51 bases read in frame from the first base. Using the deep immunoSEQ assay, multiplex PCR amplified TCR CDR3 regions from genomic DNA. For each cell subset, the extracted genomic DNA was distributed evenly across all wells of several immunoSEQ 96-well plates, and each plate served as one replicate. For sorted subsets, approximately 210 ng of genomic DNA, equivalent to 25,000 to 35,000 T cell genomes, went into each replicate PCR. Purified libraries were quantified with a Qubit 3.0 fluorometer, sized on a Bioanalyzer 2100, and re-quantified with the KAPA Library Quantification kit. A separate single-read 150-cycle Illumina NextSeq 550 flow cell was used to sequence each immunoSEQ 96-well plate. Turning to the authors' computational methods: Because only junctional sequences without quality scores were contained in the immunoSEQ output, filtering matching that applied to full-length reads could not be performed. Sequences were annotated with PyIR, a Python wrapper for IgBLAST v1.9, using IMGT germline references to assign V/J genes and CDR3. Any read was removed if the V/J assignment was weak (E-value above 1e-6), the CDR3 was missing, or the read contained stop codons, out-of-frame junctions, or ambiguous translated residues. V3J clonotypes were defined as sequences sharing an identical inferred V gene, J gene, and CDR3 amino acid sequence. Percentage overlap between repertoires was calculated by dividing the number of shared unique clonotypes by the size of the smaller repertoire. Three approaches were used to assess repertoire richness: RTK rarefaction, the Chao1 estimator, and Recon v2.1 estimates of unobserved clonotypes. OLGA was used to compute generation probabilities for all TCRbeta clonotypes that the gDNA method yielded from four donors. Held by TCRdb, this immuneACCESS table contains in-frame sequences only and omits some clones. Under half of the omission traces to an unresolved V gene where checked; the cause of the rest is unknown. That table is the source of V, J and clone size, and D and trimming were worked out from the DNA. A total of 190,000 or so clones appear in this sample, 66% of them only once. The top ten clonotypes cover 10% of the sample.

Healthy HIV-negative adults with no recently reported acute infections or vaccinations were included as donors. Every donor was a Caucasian adult residing in Nashville, Tennessee, USA. Magnetic negative selection was used to enrich CD4+ T cells, after which naive cells were positively selected on CD45RA and the negative fraction became the memory subset. After blood collection by leukapheresis, PBMCs were isolated using Ficoll-Histopaque density gradient centrifugation and then cryopreserved in the vapor phase of liquid nitrogen. Analytical flow cytometry was used to check the purity and quantity of each magnetically sorted T cell population. Each sorted fraction had its genomic DNA isolated and then quantified by UV absorbance on a Nanodrop 2000c. This entry comes from a study of shared clonotypes between healthy human individuals (TCRdb year 2020). Context from the whole study: The cohort included three men and a couple of women between 18 and 49 years of age. To estimate repertoire size and how much clonotype sharing occurs between individuals, the study deeply sequenced the blood TCR repertoires of roughly 5 healthy adults. Per donor, three plates each were used for CD4 naive and CD4 memory, two for CD8 naive, and one for CD8 memory. To increase sequencing depth and limit assay-specific biases, different laboratories used diverse techniques to prepare libraries and sequence TCR repertoires. Leukapheresis yielded between about 0.85 and 10 billion PBMCs per donor. General conclusions and limits of the study: Estimated clonotype richness was generally larger for naive than for memory subsets. Even with the large sequencing depth, rarefaction of the sorted-subset datasets indicated that sequencing was incomplete. Clonotypes shared by all four sorted-subset donors showed higher generation probabilities than non-shared clonotypes. Across a few donors, approximately 4.9% of naive CD4, around 3.5% of naive CD8, 2% to 2.5% of memory CD4, and approximately 0.42% of memory CD8 clonotypes were shared. The genetic and exposure-history diversity represented was limited by the small number of donors. Pairwise subsampling indicated that sequencing depth was expected to affect the degree of clonotype sharing among donors. Sampling was restricted to blood, and TCR repertoires in tissues likely differ from the TCR repertoires found in blood.

Material: memory CD4+ T cells sorted from blood. The cell subset or site label, read with the paper, signifies: CD45RA-negative fraction. The chain employs TRBV18 and TRBJ2-1; TRBD2 is perhaps the D gene, given 6 matching bases. The sequence came from a man aged 25-45 years in good health. The CDR3 protein: CASSVRSGTRTYNEQFF. The DNA is as follows: TGTGCCAGCTCAGTCAGATCCGGGACTCGTACCTACAATGAGCAGTTCTTC.